Below, one T cell receptor (beta chain) is given with its context. Data came from immunoSEQ multiplex PCR; TCRdb stores just in-frame clones and leaves some out. The table shows 220,000 or so clones, with about 83% occurring only once. Germline CDR1 is SEHNR and CDR2 is FQNEAQ (reference sequence). The CDR3 totals 15 residues. V trimming: 3 bases; J trimming: 6 bases; junction bases outside the gene matches: 8. Across 20 to 25 US areas, participants ranged in age from about 18 to 100 years. Two negative PCRs, clearance, or symptom resolution were required of recovered Cohort 3 donors. The entry originates in a study of blood T cell repertoires in COVID-19. In the study overall: COVID-19 samples collected from the United States, Italy and Spain covered acute and convalescent phases. The analysed material was cDNA or gDNA that came from T cells, B-cell-depleted T cells, or PBMCs.

This TCR came from a woman between 50 and 59 years old who had recovered from COVID-19. Source material: PBMCs or T cells enriched from blood (not recorded which). The chain employs TRBV7-9 and TRBJ2-1; 7 bases are a match to TRBD1. CDR3 nucleotides: TGTGCCAGCAGCTTGCCGGGACAGTCCCCCAATGAGCAGTTCTTC. This sequence encodes CASSLPGQSPNEQFF.